This T cell receptor (beta chain) emerged from a study of vaccination effects on CD4 cells after COVID-19. About this clone itself: The antigen is undetermined.

The CDR3 length is 17 residues. In germline, CDR1 is SGHNT, CDR2 YENEEA. Between the trimmed V and J ends, which lost 2 bases and 4 bases, there was a span of 19 bases. General observations from the study: Pronounced clonal contraction occurred in clones induced by infection and by vaccine late after vaccination. Researchers reported few convalescent patients and no early post-infection timepoints in the study.

The data were produced by immunoSEQ multiplex PCR, yet TCRdb's version contains in-frame clones alone and is incomplete. The profile covers tens of thousands of clones, with approximately 72% appearing a single time and approximately 17% taken by the ten largest. ViraFEST used viral peptide pools to expand antigen-specific CD4+ T cells before sequencing. The culture ran for about 11 days, and then CD4+ T cells were isolated. It was between March and December 2020 that the person had a SARS-CoV-2 infection confirmed by PCR. Around 2.2 million PBMC per well received 9 to 10 IU/ml IL-2 and approximately 11 ug/ml peptides in culture. On day 3 and again on day 7, half the medium was replaced with IL-2 medium.

The sequencing here drew on CD4+ T cells from PBMCs cultured with HCoV-NL63 spike peptides, taken before COVID-19 vaccination. The source is a human donor who had a prior SARS-CoV-2 infection. The chain carries TRBV11-3 and TRBJ2-3; D may correspond to TRBD1 or TRBD2 (5 bases each). The CDR3 DNA follows: TGTGCCAGCAGCTTATCTTTCCTAACGAGGGGCGCAGATACGCAGTATTTT. It specifies CASSLSFLTRGADTQYF.